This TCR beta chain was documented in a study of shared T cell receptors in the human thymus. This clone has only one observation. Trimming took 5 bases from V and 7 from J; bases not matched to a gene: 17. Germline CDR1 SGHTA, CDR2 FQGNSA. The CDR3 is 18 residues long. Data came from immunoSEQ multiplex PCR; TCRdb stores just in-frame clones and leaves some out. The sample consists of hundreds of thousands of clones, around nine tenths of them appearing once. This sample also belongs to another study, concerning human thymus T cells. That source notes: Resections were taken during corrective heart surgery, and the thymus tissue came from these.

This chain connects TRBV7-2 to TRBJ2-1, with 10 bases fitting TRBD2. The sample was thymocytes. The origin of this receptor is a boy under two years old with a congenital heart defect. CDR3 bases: TGTGCCAGCAGCACCGATATCCTAGCGGGAGTAGGTAGGAATGAGCAGTTCTTC. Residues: CASSTDILAGVGRNEQFF. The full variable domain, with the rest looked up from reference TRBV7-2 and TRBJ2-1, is GAGVSQSPSNKVTEKGKDVELRCDPISGHTALYWYRQSLGQGLEFLIYFQGNSAPDKSGLPSDRFSAERTGGSVSTLTIQRTQQEDSAVYLCASSTDILAGVGRNEQFFGPGTRLTVL.